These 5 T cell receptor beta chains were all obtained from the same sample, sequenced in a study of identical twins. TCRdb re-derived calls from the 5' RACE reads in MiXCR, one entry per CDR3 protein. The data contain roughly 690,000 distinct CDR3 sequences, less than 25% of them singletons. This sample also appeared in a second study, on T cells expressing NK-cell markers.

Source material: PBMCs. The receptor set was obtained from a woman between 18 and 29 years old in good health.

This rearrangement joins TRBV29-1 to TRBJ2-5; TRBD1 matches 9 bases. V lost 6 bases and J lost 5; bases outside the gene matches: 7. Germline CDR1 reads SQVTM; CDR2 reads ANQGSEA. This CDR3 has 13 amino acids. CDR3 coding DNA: TGCAGCGTCGGAACCGGGACAGGGGAGACCCAGTACTTC. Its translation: CSVGTGTGETQYF. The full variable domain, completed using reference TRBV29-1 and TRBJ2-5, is SAVISQKPSRDICQRGTSLTIQCQVDSQVTMMFWYRQQPGQSLTLIATANQGSEATYESGFVIDKFPISRPNLTFSTLTVSNMSPEDSSIYLCSVGTGTGETQYFGPGTRLLVL.

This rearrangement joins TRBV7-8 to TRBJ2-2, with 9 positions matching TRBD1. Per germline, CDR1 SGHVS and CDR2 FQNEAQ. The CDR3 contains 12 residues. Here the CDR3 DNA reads TGTGCGGGGACAGGGACCACCGGGGAGCTGTTTTTT. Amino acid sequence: CAGTGTTGELFF.

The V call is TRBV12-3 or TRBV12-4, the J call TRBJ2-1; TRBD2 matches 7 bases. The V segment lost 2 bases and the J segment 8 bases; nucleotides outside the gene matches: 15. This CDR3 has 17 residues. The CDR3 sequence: CASSLLSRTRRGYEQFF. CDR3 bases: TGTGCCAGCAGTTTACTTTCCCGGACTAGGAGGGGATATGAGCAGTTCTTC.

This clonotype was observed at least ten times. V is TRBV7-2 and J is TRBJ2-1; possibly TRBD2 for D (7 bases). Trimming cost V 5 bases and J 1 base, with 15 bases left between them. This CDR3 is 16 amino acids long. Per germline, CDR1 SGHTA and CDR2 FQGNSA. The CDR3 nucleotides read TGTGCCAGCAGCCCCCTGGGGGGGCCGTCCTACAATGAGCAGTTCTTC. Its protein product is CASSPLGGPSYNEQFF.

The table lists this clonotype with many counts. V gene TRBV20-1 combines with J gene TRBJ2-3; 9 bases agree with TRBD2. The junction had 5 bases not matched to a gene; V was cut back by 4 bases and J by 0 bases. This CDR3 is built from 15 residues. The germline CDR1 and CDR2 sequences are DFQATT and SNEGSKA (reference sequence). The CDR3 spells CSATLAGPSTDTQYF. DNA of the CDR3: TGCAGTGCTACCCTAGCGGGACCCAGCACAGATACGCAGTATTTT.